This T cell receptor beta chain was recovered during a study of blood T cell repertoires in COVID-19. As processed by the authors: Reference gene primer amplification yielded estimated nucleated cell counts. The method was immunoSEQ multiplex PCR; TCRdb's version includes in-frame clones alone and lacks a portion of them. V and J calls and clone size are given by that table; D and trimming were obtained from the DNA. This table has 150,000 or so clones, roughly 84% appearing once. Trimming removed 5 bases from V and 15 bases from J; junction bases left unmatched: 6. CDR1 is SGHDN and CDR2 is FVKESK in the germline V gene. The CDR3 totals 13 residues.

This receptor was taken from a woman in her fifties or sixties in a cohort sampled during active or convalescent COVID-19. Sequencing input: peripheral blood. V and J are TRBV14 and TRBJ2-1; 14 bases fit TRBD2. In DNA form, the CDR3 reads TGTGCCAGCAGCAAGGGACTAGCGGGGGTGCCGTTCTTC. Encoded protein: CASSKGLAGVPFF.